This T cell receptor (beta chain) was retrieved from a study of blood T cells in healthy people across ages. The use of a sample-barcoded 5' primer and a J-beta primer mix characterized a second PCR of about 7 to 12 cycles. One entry per CDR3 protein, called by TCRdb with MiXCR from the 5' RACE reads. The repertoire consists of roughly 1,000,000 distinct CDR3 sequences, with under 30% occurring once and the leading ten covering around 0.7%. The CDR3 has 12 amino acids. Germline assignment: CDR1 SEHNR and CDR2 FQNEAQ (reference sequence). Trimming removed 2 bases at V and 6 bases at J, with 6 bases between. Another study also made use of these data, one on T cells of mothers and their children. From that paper: Samples came from a few healthy Caucasian mothers and their six children.

The chain has TRBV7-9 and TRBJ2-3; TRBD1 might be the D (5 bases). Sequences were obtained from blood. The TCR was taken from a girl aged 2-10 years in good health. CDR3 loop: CASSLHRDTQYF. The CDR3 nucleotides read TGTGCCAGCAGCTTACACAGGGATACGCAGTATTTT.